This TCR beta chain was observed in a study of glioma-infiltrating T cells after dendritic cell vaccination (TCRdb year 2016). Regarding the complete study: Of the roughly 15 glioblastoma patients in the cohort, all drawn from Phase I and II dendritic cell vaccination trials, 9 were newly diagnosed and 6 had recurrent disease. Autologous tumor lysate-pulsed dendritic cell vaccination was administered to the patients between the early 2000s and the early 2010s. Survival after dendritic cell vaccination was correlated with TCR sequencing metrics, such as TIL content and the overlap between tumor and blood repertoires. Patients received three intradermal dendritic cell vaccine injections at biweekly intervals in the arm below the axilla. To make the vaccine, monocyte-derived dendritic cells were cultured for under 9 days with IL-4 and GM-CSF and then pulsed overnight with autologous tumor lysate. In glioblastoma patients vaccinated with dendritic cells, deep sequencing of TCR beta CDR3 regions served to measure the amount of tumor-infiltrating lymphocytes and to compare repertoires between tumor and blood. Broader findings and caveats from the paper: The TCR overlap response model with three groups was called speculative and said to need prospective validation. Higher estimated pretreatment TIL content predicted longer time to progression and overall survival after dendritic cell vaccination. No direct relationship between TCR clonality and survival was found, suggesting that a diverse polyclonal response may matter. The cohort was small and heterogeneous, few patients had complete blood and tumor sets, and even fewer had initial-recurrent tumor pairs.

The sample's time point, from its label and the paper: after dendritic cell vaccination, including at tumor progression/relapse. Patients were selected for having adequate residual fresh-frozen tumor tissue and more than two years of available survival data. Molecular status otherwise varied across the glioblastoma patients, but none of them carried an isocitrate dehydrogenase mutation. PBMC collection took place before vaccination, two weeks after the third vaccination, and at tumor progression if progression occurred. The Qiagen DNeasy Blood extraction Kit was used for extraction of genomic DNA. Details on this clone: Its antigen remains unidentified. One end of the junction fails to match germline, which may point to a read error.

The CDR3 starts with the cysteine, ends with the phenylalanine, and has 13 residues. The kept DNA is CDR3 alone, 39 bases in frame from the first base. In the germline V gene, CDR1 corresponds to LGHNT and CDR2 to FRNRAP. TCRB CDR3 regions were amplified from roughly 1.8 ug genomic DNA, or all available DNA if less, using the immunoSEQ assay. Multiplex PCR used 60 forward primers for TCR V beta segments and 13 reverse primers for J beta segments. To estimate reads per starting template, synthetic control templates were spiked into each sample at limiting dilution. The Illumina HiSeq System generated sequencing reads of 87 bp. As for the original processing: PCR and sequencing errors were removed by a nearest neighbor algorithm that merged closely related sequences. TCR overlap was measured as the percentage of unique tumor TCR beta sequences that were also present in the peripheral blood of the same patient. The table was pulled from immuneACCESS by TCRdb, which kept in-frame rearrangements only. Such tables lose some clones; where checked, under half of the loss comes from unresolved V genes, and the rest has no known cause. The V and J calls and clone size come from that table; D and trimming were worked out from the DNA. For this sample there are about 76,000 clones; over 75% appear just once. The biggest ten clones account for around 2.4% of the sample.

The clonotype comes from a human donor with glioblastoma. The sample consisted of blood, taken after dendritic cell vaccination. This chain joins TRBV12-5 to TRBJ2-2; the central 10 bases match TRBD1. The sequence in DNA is TGTGCTAGTGGTTTGTACCCGGGGACAGGGGTCAGCTTT. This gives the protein CASGLYPGTGVSF.